This T cell receptor beta chain was documented in a study of shared clonotypes between healthy human individuals (TCRdb year 2020). Background for the entire study: The cohort included a few men and a couple of women between 18 and 49 years of age. For each donor, CD4 naive and CD4 memory were each given three plates, CD8 naive was given two plates, and CD8 memory was given one plate. Blood TCR repertoires of 5 or 6 healthy adults were deeply sequenced to estimate repertoire size and the extent of clonotype sharing between individuals. Different laboratories and diverse techniques were used to prepare libraries and sequence TCR repertoires, to increase sequencing depth and limit assay-specific biases. Per donor, leukapheresis produced somewhere between about 0.8 and 9 billion PBMCs. Results the study describes overall, beyond this receptor: The genetic and exposure-history diversity represented was limited by the small number of donors. Compared with non-shared clonotypes, the clonotypes found in all four sorted-subset donors had higher generation probabilities. Sampling was restricted to blood, and TCR repertoires in tissues likely differ from the TCR repertoires found in blood. Pairwise subsampling indicated that sequencing depth was expected to affect the degree of clonotype sharing among donors. Naive subsets generally had larger estimated clonotype richness than memory subsets did. Sharing across a handful of donors was observed for 4.5% to 6.5% of naive CD4, less than 4% of naive CD8, 2% to 2.5% of memory CD4, and around 0.4% of memory CD8 clonotypes. Even with the large sequencing depth, rarefaction of the sorted-subset datasets indicated that sequencing was incomplete.

Turning to this clone: The antigen this receptor binds is unknown. No quality values exist for individual bases; no much larger clone is one base distant.

Using the deep immunoSEQ assay, multiplex PCR amplified TCR CDR3 regions from genomic DNA. Genomic DNA extracted from each cell subset was distributed evenly over all wells of several immunoSEQ 96-well plates, and each plate served as one replicate. For sorted subsets, 200 to 250 ng of genomic DNA, equivalent to some 30,000 T cell genomes, went into each replicate PCR. The purified libraries were quantified using a Qubit 3.0 fluorometer, sized with a Bioanalyzer 2100, and then quantified again using the KAPA Library Quantification kit. Every immunoSEQ 96-well plate was sequenced on a separate single-read 150-cycle Illumina NextSeq 550 flow cell. The source study handled its data this way. The immunoSEQ output contained only junctional sequences without quality scores, so filtering could not match that applied to full-length reads. To assign V/J genes and CDR3, sequences were annotated against IMGT germline references using PyIR, a Python wrapper for IgBLAST v1.9. Reads were filtered out if the reads had weak V/J assignments (E-value above 1e-6), no CDR3, stop codons, out-of-frame junctions, or ambiguous translated residues. V3J clonotypes were defined by identical inferred V gene, J gene, and CDR3 amino acid sequence. The percentage overlap between two repertoires was calculated by dividing the number of shared unique clonotypes by the size of the smaller repertoire. Repertoire richness was assessed with RTK rarefaction, the Chao1 estimator, and Recon v2.1 estimates of unobserved clonotypes. Generation probabilities for all TCRbeta clonotypes obtained by the gDNA method from four donors were computed using OLGA. Drawn from immuneACCESS, this table holds only the in-frame rearrangements with V and J called that TCRdb kept. Clones are partly lost; checked studies trace under half to an unresolved V gene and leave the rest unexplained. The DNA gave D and trimming, while V, J and clone size come from that table. Here the sample has about 2,200,000 clones; around 93% occur a single time. Around 1.7% of the sample comes from the top ten.

CD8 naive samples consisted of CD45RO-negative cells that were positively selected for CCR7, yielding a CD45RA+CCR7+ population without TemRA cells. The donors were healthy, HIV-negative adults with no recently reported acute infections or vaccinations. Every donor was a Caucasian adult residing in Nashville, Tennessee, USA. After blood collection by leukapheresis, PBMCs were isolated using Ficoll-Histopaque density gradient centrifugation and then cryopreserved in the vapor phase of liquid nitrogen. Analytical flow cytometry was used to check the purity and quantity of each magnetically sorted T cell population. Genomic DNA was isolated from each sorted fraction and quantified by UV absorbance on a Nanodrop 2000c. This TCR derives from a young man in good health. Some clones in this sample may be carry-over from other donors' samples. The material sequenced was naive CD8+ T cells from PBMCs. Taken with the paper, the label for cell subset or site translates to: CD45RA+CCR7+.

The DNA is TGTGCCAGCAGATCATCGTTGGGGACTGAAGCTTTCTTT. Its amino acids are CASRSSLGTEAFF. The chain was built from TRBV6-1 and TRBJ1-1, with no confident D gene call. V is cut by 6 bases and J by 5 bases, and the space between the germline ends is 13 bases. Including the terminal cysteine and phenylalanine, the CDR3 comprises 13 residues. Of all the DNA, just the CDR3 is kept, 39 bases in frame from base 1. As encoded in the germline V gene, CDR1 is MNHNS while CDR2 is SASEGT.